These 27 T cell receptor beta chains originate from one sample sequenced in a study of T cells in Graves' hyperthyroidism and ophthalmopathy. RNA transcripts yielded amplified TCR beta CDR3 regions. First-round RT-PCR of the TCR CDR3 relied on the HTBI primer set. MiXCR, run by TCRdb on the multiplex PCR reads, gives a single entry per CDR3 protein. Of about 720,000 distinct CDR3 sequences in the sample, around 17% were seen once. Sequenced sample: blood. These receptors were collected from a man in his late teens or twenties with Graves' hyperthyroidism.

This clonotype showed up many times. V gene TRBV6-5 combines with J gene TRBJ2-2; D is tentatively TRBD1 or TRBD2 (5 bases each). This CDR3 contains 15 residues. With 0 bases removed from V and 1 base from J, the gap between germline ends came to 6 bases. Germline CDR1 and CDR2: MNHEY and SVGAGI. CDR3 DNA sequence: TGTGCCAGCAGTTACTCGAGGGGGAACACCGGGGAGCTGTTTTTT. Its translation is CASSYSRGNTGELFF.

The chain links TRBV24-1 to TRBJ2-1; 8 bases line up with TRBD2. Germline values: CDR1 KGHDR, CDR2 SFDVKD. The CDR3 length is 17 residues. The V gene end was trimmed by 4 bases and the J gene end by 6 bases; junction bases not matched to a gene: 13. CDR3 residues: CATSDPGRAGVINEQFF. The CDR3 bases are TGTGCCACCAGTGACCCCGGACGAGCGGGAGTAATCAATGAGCAGTTCTTC.

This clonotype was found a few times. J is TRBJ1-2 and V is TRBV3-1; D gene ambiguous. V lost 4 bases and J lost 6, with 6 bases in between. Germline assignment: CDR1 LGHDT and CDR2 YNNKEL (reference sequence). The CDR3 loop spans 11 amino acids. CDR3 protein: CASSRGNGYTF. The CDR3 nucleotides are TGTGCCAGCAGCCGGGGAAATGGCTACACCTTC.

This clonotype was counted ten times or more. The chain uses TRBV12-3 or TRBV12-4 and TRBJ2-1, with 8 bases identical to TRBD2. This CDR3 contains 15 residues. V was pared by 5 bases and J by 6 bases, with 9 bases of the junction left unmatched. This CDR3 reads CASSLISGRGNEQFF. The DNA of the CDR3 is TGTGCCAGCAGTCTTATAAGCGGGAGAGGCAATGAGCAGTTCTTC.

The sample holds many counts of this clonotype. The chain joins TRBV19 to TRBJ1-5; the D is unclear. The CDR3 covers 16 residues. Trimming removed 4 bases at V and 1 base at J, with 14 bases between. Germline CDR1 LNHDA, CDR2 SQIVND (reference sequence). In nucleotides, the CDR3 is TGTGCCAGTAGTACCCGACACACCTTGAGCAATCAGCCCCAGCATTTT. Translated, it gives CASSTRHTLSNQPQHF.

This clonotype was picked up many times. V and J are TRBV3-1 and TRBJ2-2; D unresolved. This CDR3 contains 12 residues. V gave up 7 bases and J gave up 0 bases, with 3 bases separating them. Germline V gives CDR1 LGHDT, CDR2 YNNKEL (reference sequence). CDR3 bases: TGTGCCAGCATATCGAACACCGGGGAGCTGTTTTTT. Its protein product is CASISNTGELFF.

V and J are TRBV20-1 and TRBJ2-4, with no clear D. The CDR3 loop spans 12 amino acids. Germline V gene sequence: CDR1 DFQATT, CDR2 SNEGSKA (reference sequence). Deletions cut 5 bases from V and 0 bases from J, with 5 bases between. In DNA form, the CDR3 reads TGCAGTGCTGGTCTAGCCAAAAACATTCAGTACTTC. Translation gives CSAGLAKNIQYF.

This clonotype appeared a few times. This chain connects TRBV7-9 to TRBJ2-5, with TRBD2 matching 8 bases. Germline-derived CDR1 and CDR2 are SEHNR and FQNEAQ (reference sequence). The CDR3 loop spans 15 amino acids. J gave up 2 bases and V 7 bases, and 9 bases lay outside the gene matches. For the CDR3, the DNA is TGTGCCAGCACCTCTTTGGCGGGAGGACAAGAGACCCAGTACTTC. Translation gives CASTSLAGGQETQYF.

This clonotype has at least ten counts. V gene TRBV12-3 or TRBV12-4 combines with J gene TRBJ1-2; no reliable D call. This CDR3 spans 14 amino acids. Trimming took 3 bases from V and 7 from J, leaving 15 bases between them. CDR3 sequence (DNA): TGTGCCAGCAGTTTGGGAAGTTGGGCGGCTGGCTACACCTTC. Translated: CASSLGSWAAGYTF.

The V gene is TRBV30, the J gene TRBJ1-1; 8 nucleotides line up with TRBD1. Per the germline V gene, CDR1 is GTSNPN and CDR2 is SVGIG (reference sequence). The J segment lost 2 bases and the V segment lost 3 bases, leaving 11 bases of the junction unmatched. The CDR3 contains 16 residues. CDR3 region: CAWRRTGTGSNTEAFF. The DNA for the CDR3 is TGTGCCTGGAGGCGGACCGGGACAGGCAGCAACACTGAAGCTTTCTTT. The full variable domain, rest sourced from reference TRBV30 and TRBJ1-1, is SQTIHQWPATLVQPVGSPLSLECTVEGTSNPNLYWYRQAAGRGLQLLFYSVGIGQISSEVPQNLSASRPQDRQFILSSKKLLLSDSGFYLCAWRRTGTGSNTEAFFGQGTRLTVV.

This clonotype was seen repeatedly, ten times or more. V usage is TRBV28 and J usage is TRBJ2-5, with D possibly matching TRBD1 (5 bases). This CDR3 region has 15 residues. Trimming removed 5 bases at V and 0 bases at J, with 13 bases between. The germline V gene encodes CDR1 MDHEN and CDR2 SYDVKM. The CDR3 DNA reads TGTGCCAGCAGTAGAGACAGTCTTTACCAAGAGACCCAGTACTTC. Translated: CASSRDSLYQETQYF.

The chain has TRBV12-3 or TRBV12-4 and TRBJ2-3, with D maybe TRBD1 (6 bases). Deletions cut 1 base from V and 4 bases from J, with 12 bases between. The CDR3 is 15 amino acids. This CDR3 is CASSLGGGRADTQYF. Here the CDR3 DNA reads TGTGCCAGCAGTTTAGGAGGGGGTAGGGCAGATACGCAGTATTTT.

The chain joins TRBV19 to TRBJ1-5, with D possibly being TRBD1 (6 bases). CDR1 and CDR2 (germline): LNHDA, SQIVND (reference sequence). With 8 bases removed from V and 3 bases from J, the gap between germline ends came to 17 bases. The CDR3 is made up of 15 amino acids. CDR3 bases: TGTGCCAGTCGCGCCAAGGACAGACTCAATCAGCCCCAGCATTTT. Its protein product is CASRAKDRLNQPQHF.

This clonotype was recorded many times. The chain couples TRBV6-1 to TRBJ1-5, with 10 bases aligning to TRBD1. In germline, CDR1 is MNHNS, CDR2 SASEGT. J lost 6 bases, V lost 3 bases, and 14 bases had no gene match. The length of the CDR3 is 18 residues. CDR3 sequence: CASSDWTGGDWRGQPQHF. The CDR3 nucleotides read TGTGCCAGCAGTGATTGGACAGGGGGTGACTGGCGAGGTCAGCCCCAGCATTTT.

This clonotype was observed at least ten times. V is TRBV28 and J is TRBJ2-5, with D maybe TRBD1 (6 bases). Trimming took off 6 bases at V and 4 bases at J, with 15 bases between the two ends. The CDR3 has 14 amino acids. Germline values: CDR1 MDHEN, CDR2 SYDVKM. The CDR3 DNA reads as TGTGCCAGCAGATCTGAGGGGGAAAGAGAGACCCAGTACTTC. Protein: CASRSEGERETQYF.

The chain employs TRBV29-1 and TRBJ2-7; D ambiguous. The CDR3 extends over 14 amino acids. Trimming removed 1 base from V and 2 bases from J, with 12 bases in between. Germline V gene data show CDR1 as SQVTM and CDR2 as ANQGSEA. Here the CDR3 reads CSVEGPGKTYEQYF. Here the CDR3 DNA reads TGCAGCGTTGAAGGTCCCGGCAAAACCTACGAGCAGTACTTC.

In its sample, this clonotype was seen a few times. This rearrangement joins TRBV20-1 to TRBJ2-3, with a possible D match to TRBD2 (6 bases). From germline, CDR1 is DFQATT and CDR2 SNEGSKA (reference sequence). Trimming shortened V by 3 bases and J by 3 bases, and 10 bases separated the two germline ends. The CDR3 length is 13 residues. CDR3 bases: TGCAGTGCTAGTGGGGGGACTACAGATACGCAGTATTTT. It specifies CSASGGTTDTQYF.

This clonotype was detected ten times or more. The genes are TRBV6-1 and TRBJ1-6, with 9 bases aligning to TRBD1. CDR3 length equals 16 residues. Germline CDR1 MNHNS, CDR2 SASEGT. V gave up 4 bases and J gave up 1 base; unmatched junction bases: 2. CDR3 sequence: CASSGDRGSYNSPLHF. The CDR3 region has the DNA TGTGCCAGCAGTGGAGACAGGGGGTCCTATAATTCACCCCTCCACTTT.

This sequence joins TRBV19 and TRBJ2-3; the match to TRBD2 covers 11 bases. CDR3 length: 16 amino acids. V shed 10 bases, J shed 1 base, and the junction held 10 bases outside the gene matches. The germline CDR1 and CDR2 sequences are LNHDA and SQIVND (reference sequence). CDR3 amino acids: CATIAGGYEGTDTQYF. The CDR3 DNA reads TGTGCCACTATAGCGGGAGGGTACGAGGGCACAGATACGCAGTATTTT.

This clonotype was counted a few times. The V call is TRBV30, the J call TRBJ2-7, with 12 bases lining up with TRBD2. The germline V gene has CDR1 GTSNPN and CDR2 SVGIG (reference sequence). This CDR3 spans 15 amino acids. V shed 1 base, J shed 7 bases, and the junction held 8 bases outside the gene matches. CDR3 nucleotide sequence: TGTGCCTGGAGTGCCCGACTAGCGGGAGTCGATGAGCAGTACTTC. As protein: CAWSARLAGVDEQYF.

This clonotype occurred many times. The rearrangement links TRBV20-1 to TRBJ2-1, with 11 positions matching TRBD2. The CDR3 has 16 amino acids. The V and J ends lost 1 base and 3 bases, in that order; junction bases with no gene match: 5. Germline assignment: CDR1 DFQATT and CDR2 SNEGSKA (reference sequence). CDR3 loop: CSARGRLAGRYNEQFF. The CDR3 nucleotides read TGCAGTGCTAGAGGAAGACTAGCGGGGCGCTACAATGAGCAGTTCTTC.

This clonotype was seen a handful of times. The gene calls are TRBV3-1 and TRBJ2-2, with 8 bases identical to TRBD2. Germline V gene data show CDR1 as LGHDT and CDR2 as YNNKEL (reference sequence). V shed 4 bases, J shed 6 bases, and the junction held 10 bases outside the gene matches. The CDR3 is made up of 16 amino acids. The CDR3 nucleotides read TGTGCCAGCAGCCCTTCCCTCACGGGAGGGGCCGGGGAGCTGTTTTTT. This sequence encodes CASSPSLTGGAGELFF. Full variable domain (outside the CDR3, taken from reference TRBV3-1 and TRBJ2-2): DTAVSQTPKYLVTQMGNDKSIKCEQNLGHDTMYWYKQDSKKFLKIMFSYNNKELIINETVPNRFSPKSPDKAHLNLHINSLELGDSAVYFCASSPSLTGGAGELFFGEGSRLTVL.

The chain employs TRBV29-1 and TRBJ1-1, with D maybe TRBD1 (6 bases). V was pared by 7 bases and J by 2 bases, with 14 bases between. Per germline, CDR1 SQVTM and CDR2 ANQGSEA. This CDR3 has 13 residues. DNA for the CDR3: TGCAGCGCCCCGGACAGTCCTAACACTGAAGCTTTCTTT. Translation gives CSAPDSPNTEAFF.

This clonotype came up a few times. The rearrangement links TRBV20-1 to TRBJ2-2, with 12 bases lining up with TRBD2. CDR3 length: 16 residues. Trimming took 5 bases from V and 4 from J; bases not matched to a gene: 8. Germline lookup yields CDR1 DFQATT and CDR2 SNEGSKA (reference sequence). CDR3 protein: CSASYPGLAGTGELFF. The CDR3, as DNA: TGCAGTGCTTCCTATCCGGGACTAGCGGGCACCGGGGAGCTGTTTTTT.

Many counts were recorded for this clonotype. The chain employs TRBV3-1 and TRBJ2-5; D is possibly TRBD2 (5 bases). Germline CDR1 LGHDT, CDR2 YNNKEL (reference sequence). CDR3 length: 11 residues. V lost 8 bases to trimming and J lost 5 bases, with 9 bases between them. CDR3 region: CASGRGETQYF. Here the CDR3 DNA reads TGTGCCAGCGGGCGCGGGGAGACCCAGTACTTC.

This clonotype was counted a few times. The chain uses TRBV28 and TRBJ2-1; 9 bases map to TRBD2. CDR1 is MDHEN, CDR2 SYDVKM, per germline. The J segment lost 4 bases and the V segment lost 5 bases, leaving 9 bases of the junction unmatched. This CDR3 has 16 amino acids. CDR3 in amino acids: CASSLLGAGGYNEQFF. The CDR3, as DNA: TGTGCCAGCAGTCTCTTGGGAGCGGGGGGTTACAATGAGCAGTTCTTC.

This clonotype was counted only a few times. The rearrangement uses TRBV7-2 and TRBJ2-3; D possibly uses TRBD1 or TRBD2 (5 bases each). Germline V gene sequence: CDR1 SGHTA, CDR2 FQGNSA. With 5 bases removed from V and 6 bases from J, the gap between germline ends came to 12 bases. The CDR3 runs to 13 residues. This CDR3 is CASSEGWGDTQYF. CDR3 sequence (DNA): TGTGCCAGCAGCGAGGGGTGGGGCGATACGCAGTATTTT.